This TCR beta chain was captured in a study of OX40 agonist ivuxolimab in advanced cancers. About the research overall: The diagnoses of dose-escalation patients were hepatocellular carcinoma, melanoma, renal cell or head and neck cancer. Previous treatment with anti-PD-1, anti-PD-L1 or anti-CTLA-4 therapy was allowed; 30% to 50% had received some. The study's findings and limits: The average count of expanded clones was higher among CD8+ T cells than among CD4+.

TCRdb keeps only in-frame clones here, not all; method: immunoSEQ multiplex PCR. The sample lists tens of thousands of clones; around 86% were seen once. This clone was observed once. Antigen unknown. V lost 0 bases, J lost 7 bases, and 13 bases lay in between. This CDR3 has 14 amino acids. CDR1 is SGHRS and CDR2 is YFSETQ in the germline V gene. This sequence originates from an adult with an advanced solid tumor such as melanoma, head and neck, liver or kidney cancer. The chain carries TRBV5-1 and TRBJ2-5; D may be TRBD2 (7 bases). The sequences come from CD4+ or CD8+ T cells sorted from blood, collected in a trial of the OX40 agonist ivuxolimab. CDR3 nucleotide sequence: TGCGCCAGCAGCTTGGCCGCGGGGGCCGGGACCCAGTACTTC. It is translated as CASSLAAGAGTQYF. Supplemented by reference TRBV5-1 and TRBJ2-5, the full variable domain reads KAGVTQTPRYLIKTRGQQVTLSCSPISGHRSVSWYQQTPGQGLQFLFEYFSETQRNKGNFPGRFSGRQFSNSRSEMNVSTLELGDSALYLCASSLAAGAGTQYFGPGTRLLVL.